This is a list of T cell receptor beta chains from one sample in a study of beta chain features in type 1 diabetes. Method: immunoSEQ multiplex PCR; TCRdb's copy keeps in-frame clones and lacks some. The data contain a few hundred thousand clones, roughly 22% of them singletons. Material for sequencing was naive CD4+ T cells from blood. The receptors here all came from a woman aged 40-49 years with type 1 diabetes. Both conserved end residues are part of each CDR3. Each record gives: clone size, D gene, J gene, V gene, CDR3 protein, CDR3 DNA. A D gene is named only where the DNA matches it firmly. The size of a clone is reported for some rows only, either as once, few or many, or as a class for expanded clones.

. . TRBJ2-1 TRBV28 CASTNVRGGRQFF TGTGCCAGCACCAACGTCCGGGGAGGCAGGCAGTTCTTC
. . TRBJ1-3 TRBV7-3 CASSSTGSSGNTIYF TGTGCCAGCAGCTCGACAGGTAGCTCTGGAAACACCATATATTTT
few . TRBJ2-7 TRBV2 CASTLLYEQYF TGTGCCAGCACCCTACTCTACGAGCAGTACTTC
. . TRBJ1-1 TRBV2 CASSPILNTEAFF TGTGCCAGCAGCCCCATTCTGAACACTGAAGCTTTCTTT
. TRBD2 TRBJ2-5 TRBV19 CASSGTSGRWRETQYF TGTGCCAGTAGTGGGACTAGCGGGAGATGGCGGGAGACCCAGTACTTC
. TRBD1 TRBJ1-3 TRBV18 CASSPGQSQGNTIYF TGTGCCAGCTCACCGGGACAGTCCCAGGGAAACACCATATATTTT
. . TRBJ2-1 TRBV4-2 CASSQDRGIGEQFF TGTGCCAGCAGCCAAGATAGGGGTATCGGTGAGCAGTTCTTC
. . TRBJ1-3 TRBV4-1 CASSPYGNTIYF TGCGCCAGCAGTCCTTATGGAAACACCATATATTTT
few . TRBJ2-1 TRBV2 CASSGGGRKEDEQFF TGTGCCAGCAGTGGTGGTGGCAGGAAGGAGGATGAGCAGTTCTTC
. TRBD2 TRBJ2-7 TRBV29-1 CSVEGRDGRRYEQYF TGCAGCGTTGAAGGACGGGACGGGAGGCGCTACGAGCAGTACTTC
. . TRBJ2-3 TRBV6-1 CAVDFQGLDTQYF TGTGCCGTTGATTTCCAGGGGTTAGATACGCAGTATTTT
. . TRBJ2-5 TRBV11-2 CASSLDGRSQETQYF TGTGCCAGCAGCTTAGATGGCAGGTCCCAAGAGACCCAGTACTTC
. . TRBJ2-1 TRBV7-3 CASSPGGLGSNEQFF TGTGCCAGCAGCCCAGGAGGTTTAGGATCCAATGAGCAGTTCTTC
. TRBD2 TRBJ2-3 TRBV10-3 CAITEETSGTDTQYF TGTGCCATCACCGAAGAGACTAGCGGCACAGATACGCAGTATTTT
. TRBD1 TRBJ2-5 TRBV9 CASSVSDREGETQYF TGTGCCAGCAGCGTCTCCGACAGGGAAGGAGAGACCCAGTACTTC
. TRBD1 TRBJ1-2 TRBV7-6 CASSLIEGADGYTF TGTGCCAGCAGCTTAATCGAGGGGGCTGATGGCTACACCTTC
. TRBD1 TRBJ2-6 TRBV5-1 CASRRQGAGANVLTF TGCGCCAGCAGACGACAGGGGGCCGGGGCCAACGTCCTGACTTTC
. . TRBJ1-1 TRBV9 CASSPTTGNTEAFF TGTGCCAGCAGCCCGACGACAGGGAACACTGAAGCTTTCTTT
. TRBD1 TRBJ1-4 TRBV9 CASSYSGGSNEKLFF TGTGCCAGCAGCTACTCAGGGGGATCTAATGAAAAACTGTTTTTT
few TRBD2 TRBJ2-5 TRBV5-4 CASSLAGGTETQYF TGTGCCAGCAGCCTTGCGGGGGGCACGGAGACCCAGTACTTC
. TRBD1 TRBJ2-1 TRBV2 CASKKDRGGNEQFF TGTGCCAGCAAAAAGGACAGGGGTGGCAATGAGCAGTTCTTC
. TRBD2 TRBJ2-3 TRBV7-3 CASSSPSGADTQYF TGTGCCAGCAGCAGTCCTAGCGGGGCAGATACGCAGTATTTT
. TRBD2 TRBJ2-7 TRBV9 CASSVGLAVYEQYF TGTGCCAGCAGCGTTGGACTAGCGGTATACGAGCAGTACTTC
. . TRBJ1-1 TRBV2 CASSLRDPGGGTEAFF TGTGCCAGCAGTCTCCGGGACCCAGGAGGAGGGACTGAAGCTTTCTTT
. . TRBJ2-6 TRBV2 CASSPPQGTGANVLTF TGTGCCAGCAGTCCCCCGCAGGGGACTGGGGCCAACGTCCTGACTTTC
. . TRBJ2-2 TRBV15 CATSIPSGNTGELFF TGTGCCACCAGCATTCCCAGCGGAAACACCGGGGAGCTGTTTTTT
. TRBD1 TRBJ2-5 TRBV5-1 CASSLMVQGAPYF TGCGCCAGCAGCTTGATGGTCCAGGGGGCACCGTACTTC
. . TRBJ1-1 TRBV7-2 CASSSRGDSEAFF TGTGCCAGCAGCTCTCGGGGGGACTCTGAAGCTTTCTTT
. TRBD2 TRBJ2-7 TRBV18 CASLGTSGDEQYF TGTGCCAGCCTTGGGACTAGCGGGGACGAGCAGTACTTC
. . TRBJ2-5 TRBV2 CASSIQGKETQYF TGTGCCAGCAGTATACAGGGTAAAGAGACCCAGTACTTC
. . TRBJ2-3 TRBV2 CASSDRVWADTQYF TGTGCCAGCAGTGATCGGGTTTGGGCAGATACGCAGTATTTT
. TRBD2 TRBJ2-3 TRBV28 CASSLPSGSPDTQYF TGTGCCAGCAGTCTCCCTAGCGGGAGCCCAGATACGCAGTATTTT
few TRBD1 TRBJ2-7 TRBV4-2 CASSQDPGTGFYEQYF TGTGCCAGCAGCCAAGATCCCGGGACAGGGTTCTACGAGCAGTACTTC
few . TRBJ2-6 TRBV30 CAWSNGYSGANVLTF TGTGCCTGGAGTAACGGGTACTCTGGGGCCAACGTCCTGACTTTC
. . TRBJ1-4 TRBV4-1 CASSQGRGQGNEKLFF TGCGCCAGCAGCCAAGGGCGGGGGCAAGGTAATGAAAAACTGTTTTTT
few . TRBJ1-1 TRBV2 CASSEARRLAAMNTEAFF TGTGCCAGCAGTGAAGCAAGGAGATTGGCAGCGATGAACACTGAAGCTTTCTTT
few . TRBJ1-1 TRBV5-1 CASSLRTGMNTEAFF TGCGCCAGCAGCTTAAGGACGGGAATGAACACTGAAGCTTTCTTT
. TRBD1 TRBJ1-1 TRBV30 CAWRPRTGTRTEAFF TGTGCCTGGAGACCCAGGACAGGGACGAGAACTGAAGCTTTCTTT
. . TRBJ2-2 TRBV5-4 CASSFGGAGTGELFF TGTGCCAGCAGCTTTGGGGGCGCGGGTACCGGGGAGCTGTTTTTT
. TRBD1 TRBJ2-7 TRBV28 CASSLVPGTGTHEQYF TGTGCCAGCAGTTTGGTTCCAGGGACAGGGACCCACGAGCAGTACTTC
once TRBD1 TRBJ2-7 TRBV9 CASSVELGQGYEQYF TGTGCCAGCAGCGTAGAGTTGGGACAGGGTTACGAGCAGTACTTC
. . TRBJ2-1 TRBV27 CASLSRVRPSYNEQFF TGTGCCAGCCTTTCCAGGGTCAGGCCCTCCTACAATGAGCAGTTCTTC
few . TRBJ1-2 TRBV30 CAWSVRLTRYTF TGTGCCTGGAGTGTACGCCTAACTCGCTACACCTTC
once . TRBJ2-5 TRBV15 CATSRGQGAFLAGAQETQYF TGTGCCACCAGCAGAGGACAGGGGGCTTTTCTAGCGGGAGCCCAAGAGACCCAGTACTTC
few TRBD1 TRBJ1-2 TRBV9 CASSSGQGGRYGYTF TGTGCCAGCAGCTCCGGACAGGGAGGAAGGTATGGCTACACCTTC
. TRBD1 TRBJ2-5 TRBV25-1 CASSETGRTGTETQYF TGTGCCAGCAGTGAAACGGGCAGGACAGGTACCGAGACCCAGTACTTC
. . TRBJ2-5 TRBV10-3 CAISDPQGRETQETQYF TGTGCCATCAGTGACCCGCAGGGCCGAGAAACTCAAGAGACCCAGTACTTC
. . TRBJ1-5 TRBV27 CASSPYRGNHQPQHF TGTGCCAGCAGCCCATACCGGGGGAATCATCAGCCCCAGCATTTT
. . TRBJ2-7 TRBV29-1 CSVLLIQGPEQYF TGCAGCGTTCTTCTTATACAGGGACCCGAGCAGTACTTC